The rows below give T cell receptor beta chains drawn from one sample of a study of response to subunit inactivated influenza vaccine. TCRdb itself ran the RT-PCR reads through MiXCR, one entry per CDR3 protein. The table records roughly 500,000 distinct CDR3 sequences, roughly a quarter of them present only once. The data were also submitted as part of a second study, on T cells expressing NK-cell markers.

The source material was CD4+ T cells sorted from PBMCs, sampled less than 13 days after vaccination. The receptor set was obtained from a man in his fifties who received an inactivated influenza vaccine. Both conserved end residues are part of each CDR3. Fields, in order: clone size, J gene, D gene, V gene, CDR3 DNA, CDR3 protein. D genes are given only for firm matches. A row's size may be missing; if present it is once, few, many or a size class.

>many|TRBJ1-2|-|TRBV29-1
TGCAGCGCTCCTTTCCATTCTTCCCGGGACATCGAAAACTATGGCTACACCTTC
CSAPFHSSRDIENYGYTF
>-|TRBJ1-5|-|TRBV3-1
TGTGCCAGCAGCCCGGGGGCGGCGGGGCAGCCCCAGCATTTT
CASSPGAAGQPQHF
>few|TRBJ2-5|TRBD2|TRBV10-3
TGTGCCATCAGAGACCAAGTGGGACTAGCGGGAGCTAGTGAGACCCAGTACTTC
CAIRDQVGLAGASETQYF
>-|TRBJ2-3|TRBD2|TRBV12-3/TRBV12-4
TGTGCCAGCAGTTTAGCCGGAGGACTAGCGACAGATACGCAGTATTTT
CASSLAGGLATDTQYF
>few|TRBJ1-3|-|TRBV7-9
TGTGCCAGCAGCTTGGGATCCGGGACTTCCAGCATATATTTT
CASSLGSGTSSIYF
>few|TRBJ1-2|-|TRBV20-1
TGCAGTGTCACATCGGGGGCGAGTGGCTACACCTTC
CSVTSGASGYTF
>-|TRBJ2-3|TRBD1|TRBV27
TGTGCCAGCAGTCCCCAGACAGGGTTCACAGATACGCAGTATTTT
CASSPQTGFTDTQYF
>-|TRBJ2-2|-|TRBV7-2
TGTGCCAGCAGCCCACGGTGGACCCCAGCCGGGGAGCTGTTTTTT
CASSPRWTPAGELFF
>few|TRBJ2-3|-|TRBV7-9
TGTGCCAGCAGCGTGACCGGGACCGCAGTAGATACGCAGTATTTT
CASSVTGTAVDTQYF
>-|TRBJ2-2|-|TRBV10-3
TGTGCCGGGCAGGCACTGAACACCGGGGAGCTGTTTTTT
CAGQALNTGELFF
>many|TRBJ2-3|-|TRBV7-2
TGTGCCAGCAAGCGTGGGGGAGGTTCTAGCACAGATACGCAGTATTTT
CASKRGGGSSTDTQYF
>-|TRBJ2-4|-|TRBV12-3/TRBV12-4
TGTGCCAGCAGTTTTTACGGGGACATTCAGTACTTC
CASSFYGDIQYF
>-|TRBJ2-2|-|TRBV30
TGTGCCTGGAGTGGATACAGGGTACAAGGGGAGCTGTTTTTT
CAWSGYRVQGELFF
>many|TRBJ2-1|TRBD2|TRBV10-3
TGTGCCATCAGTGTGTCCGGGACTAGCGGAACAGAGGAGCAGTTCTTC
CAISVSGTSGTEEQFF